This record looks at one TCR beta chain sequence and its context. What it binds is unknown. The data were obtained in a study of early T cells in non-severe SARS-CoV-2 infection. At the level of the study: It was bulk RNA from unsorted whole blood that was sequenced, and the chains were unpaired.

Study observations and caveats: Anti-spike CD8 specificities were favored by VDJdb matching, whose results missed private and CD4 specificities.

The library protocol tagged individual cDNA molecules with unique molecular identifiers. A single record per CDR3 protein comes from TCRdb applying MiXCR to the 5' RACE reads. The sample lists approximately 67,000 distinct CDR3 sequences, around 10% occurring once. Germline loops: CDR1 SGHAT, CDR2 FQNNGV. The V gene lost 5 bases and the J gene lost 2 bases, with 5 bases spanning the gap. CDR3 size: 12 residues. V gene TRBV11-2 combines with J gene TRBJ2-3; D not resolved. The receptor's source is an adult who was a healthcare worker with PCR-confirmed SARS-CoV-2 infection or an uninfected control (not recorded which). The specimen sequenced was whole blood. The CDR3 loop reads CASSQNTDTQYF. CDR3 nucleotide sequence: TGTGCCAGCAGCCAGAACACAGATACGCAGTATTTT.